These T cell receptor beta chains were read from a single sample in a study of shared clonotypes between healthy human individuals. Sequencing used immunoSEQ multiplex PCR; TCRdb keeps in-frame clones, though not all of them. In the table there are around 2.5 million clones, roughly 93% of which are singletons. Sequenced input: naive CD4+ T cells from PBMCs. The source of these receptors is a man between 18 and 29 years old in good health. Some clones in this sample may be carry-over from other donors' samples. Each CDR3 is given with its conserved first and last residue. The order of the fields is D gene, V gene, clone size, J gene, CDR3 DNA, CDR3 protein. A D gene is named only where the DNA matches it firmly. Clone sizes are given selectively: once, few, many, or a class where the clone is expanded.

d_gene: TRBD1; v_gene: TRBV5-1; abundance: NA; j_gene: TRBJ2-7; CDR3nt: TGCGCCAGCAGCGCCGGGACAGCTAGCTCCTACGAGCAGTACTTC; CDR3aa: CASSAGTASSYEQYF
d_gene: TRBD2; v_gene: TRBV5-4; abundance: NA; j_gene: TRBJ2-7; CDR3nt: TGTGCCAGCAGCTTGGTGGGCGGGGGGCAGTACTTC; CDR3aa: CASSLVGGGQYF
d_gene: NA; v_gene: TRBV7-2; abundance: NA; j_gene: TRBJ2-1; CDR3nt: TGTGCCAGCAGCCCGTTAGCGGCCTCCTACAATGAGCAGTTCTTC; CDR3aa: CASSPLAASYNEQFF
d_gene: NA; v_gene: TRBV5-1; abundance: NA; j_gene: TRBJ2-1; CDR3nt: TGCGCCAGCAGCTTGGAGGAGAGCTCCTACAATGAGCAGTTCTTC; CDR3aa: CASSLEESSYNEQFF
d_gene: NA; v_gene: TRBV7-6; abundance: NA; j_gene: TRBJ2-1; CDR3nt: TGTGCCAGCAGCTTAGCCCTCCGGACTGAAAGCTCCTACAATGAGCAGTTCTTC; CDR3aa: CASSLALRTESSYNEQFF
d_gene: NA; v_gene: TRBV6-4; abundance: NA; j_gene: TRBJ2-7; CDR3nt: TGTGCCAGCAGTGGAGTTGGGAGAAGCTCCTACGAGCAGTACTTC; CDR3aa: CASSGVGRSSYEQYF
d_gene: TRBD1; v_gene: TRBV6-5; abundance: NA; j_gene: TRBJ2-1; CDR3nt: TGTGCCAGCAGTTACCGGGACAGCAGTGAGCAGTTCTTC; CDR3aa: CASSYRDSSEQFF
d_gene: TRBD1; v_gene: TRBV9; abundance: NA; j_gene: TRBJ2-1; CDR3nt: TGTGCCAGCAGCGTGACAGGGAGCTCCTACAATGAGCAGTTCTTC; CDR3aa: CASSVTGSSYNEQFF
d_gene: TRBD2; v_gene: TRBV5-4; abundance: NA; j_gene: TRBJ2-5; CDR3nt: TGTGCCAGCAGCCCGGGACTAGCGGGAGGGCCGAGGGAGACCCAGTACTTC; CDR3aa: CASSPGLAGGPRETQYF
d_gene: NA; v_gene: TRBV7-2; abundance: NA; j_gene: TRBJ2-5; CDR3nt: TGTGCCAGCAGCCCGATAGGAGTGGAGACCCAGTACTTC; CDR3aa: CASSPIGVETQYF
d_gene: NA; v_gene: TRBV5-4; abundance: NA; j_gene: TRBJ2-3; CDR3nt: TGTGCCAGCAGCTCCCCGGGTCTAGCAATAGATACGCAGTATTTT; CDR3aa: CASSSPGLAIDTQYF
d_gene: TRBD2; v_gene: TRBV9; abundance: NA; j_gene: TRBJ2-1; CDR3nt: TGTGCCAGCAGCGTAGGTACTAGCGGGAGTTCCTACAATGAGCAGTTCTTC; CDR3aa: CASSVGTSGSSYNEQFF
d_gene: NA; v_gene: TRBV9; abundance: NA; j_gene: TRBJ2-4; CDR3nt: TGTGCCAGCAGCGTAGAAGGGAGGAACATTCAGTACTTC; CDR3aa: CASSVEGRNIQYF
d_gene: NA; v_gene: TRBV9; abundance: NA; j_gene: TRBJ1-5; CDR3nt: TGTGCCAGCAGCGTGGCAGGGAGCATAGGTCAGCCCCAGCATTTT; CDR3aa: CASSVAGSIGQPQHF
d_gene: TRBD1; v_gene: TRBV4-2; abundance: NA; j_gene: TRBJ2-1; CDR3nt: TGTGCCAGCAGCCAAGCGGACAGGGCCCACAATGAGCAGTTCTTC; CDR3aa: CASSQADRAHNEQFF
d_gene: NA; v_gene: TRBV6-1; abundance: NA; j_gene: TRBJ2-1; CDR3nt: TGTGCCAGCAGTGAAGCGCCTTCTGCTAGGGGTAACAATGAGCAGTTCTTC; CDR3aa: CASSEAPSARGNNEQFF
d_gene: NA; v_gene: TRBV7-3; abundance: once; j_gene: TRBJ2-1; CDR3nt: TGTGCCAGCAGCTTGGGGTTAGGCTCCTACAATGAGCAGTTCTTC; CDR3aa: CASSLGLGSYNEQFF
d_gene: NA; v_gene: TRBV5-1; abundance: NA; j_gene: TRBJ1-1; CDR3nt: TGCGCCAGCAGCTTGGCCAGGGGCAGGGAAGCTTTCTTT; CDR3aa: CASSLARGREAFF
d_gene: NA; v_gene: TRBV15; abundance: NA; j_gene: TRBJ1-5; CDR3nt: TGTGCCACCAGCAGAGATGCCGGGGATCCGCAGCCCCAGCATTTT; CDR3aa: CATSRDAGDPQPQHF
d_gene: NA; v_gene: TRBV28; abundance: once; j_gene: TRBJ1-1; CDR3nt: TGTGCCAGCAGTGACGGACGCCAGGTTAGAGCTTTCTTT; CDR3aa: CASSDGRQVRAFF
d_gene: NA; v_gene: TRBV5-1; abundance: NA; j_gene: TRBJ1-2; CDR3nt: TGCGCCAGCAGCTCTTCGGGGGGTAACGGCGGCTACACCTTC; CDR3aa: CASSSSGGNGGYTF
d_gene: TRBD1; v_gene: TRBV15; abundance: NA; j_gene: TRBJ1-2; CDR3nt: TGTGCCACCAGCAGAGGGGGGACAGTCAACTATGGCTACACCTTC; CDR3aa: CATSRGGTVNYGYTF
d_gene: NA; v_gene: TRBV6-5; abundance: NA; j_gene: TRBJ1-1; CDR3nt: TGTGCCAGCAGTTACTCGAGGCAGGGTATGAACACTGAAGCTTTCTTT; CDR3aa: CASSYSRQGMNTEAFF
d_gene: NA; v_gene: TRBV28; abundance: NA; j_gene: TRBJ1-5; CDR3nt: TGTGCCAGCAGTCAAACCGGGGCGGGATGGCAGCCCCAGCATTTT; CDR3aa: CASSQTGAGWQPQHF
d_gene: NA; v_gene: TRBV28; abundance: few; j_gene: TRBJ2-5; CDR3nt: TGTGCCAGCAGTTTTGGAGAGACCCAGTACTTC; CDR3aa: CASSFGETQYF
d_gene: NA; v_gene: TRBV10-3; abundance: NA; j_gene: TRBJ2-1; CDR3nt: TGTGCCATCGGGGGACTTTTCAATGAGCAGTTCTTC; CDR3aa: CAIGGLFNEQFF
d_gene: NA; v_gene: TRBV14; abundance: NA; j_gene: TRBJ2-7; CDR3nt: TGTGCCAGCAGCCAAGATCGAGGATGGTCGGGACTTAACTACGAGCAGTACTTC; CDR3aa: CASSQDRGWSGLNYEQYF
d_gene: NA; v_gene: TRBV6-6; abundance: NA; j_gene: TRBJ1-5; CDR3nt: TGTGCCAGCAGTTTGCAGGGAGATCAGCCCCAGCATTTT; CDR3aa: CASSLQGDQPQHF
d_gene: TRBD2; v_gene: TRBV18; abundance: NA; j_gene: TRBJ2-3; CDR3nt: TGTGCCAGCTCACCAAGTCCTAGCGGGAGCACAGATACGCAGTATTTT; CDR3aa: CASSPSPSGSTDTQYF
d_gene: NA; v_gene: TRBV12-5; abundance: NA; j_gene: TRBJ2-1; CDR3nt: TGTGCTAGTGGTTACAGGCATGAGCAGTTCTTC; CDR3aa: CASGYRHEQFF
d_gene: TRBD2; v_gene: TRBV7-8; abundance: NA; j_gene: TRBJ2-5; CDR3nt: TGTGCCAGCAGCTTAAGACTAGCGGGAACCACGCAAGAGACCCAGTACTTC; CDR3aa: CASSLRLAGTTQETQYF
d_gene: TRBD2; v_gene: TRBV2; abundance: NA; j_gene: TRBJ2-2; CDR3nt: TGTGCCAGCAGTGTGCGGGAGGGTAACACCGGGGAGCTGTTTTTT; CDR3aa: CASSVREGNTGELFF